This record looks at one T cell receptor beta chain sequence and its context. Its antigen is as yet unknown. This specimen belongs to a study of post-analysis software for immune sequencing data. General study results and limits: Significantly lower normalized Chao1 diversity was seen in multiple sclerosis patients than in controls.

Libraries were made from TCR beta cDNA, and they carried unique molecular identifiers. Each CDR3 protein is one row after TCRdb ran MiXCR on the PCR reads. The data show about 460,000 distinct CDR3 sequences, under 55% seen once. This clonotype was obtained from a girl aged 5-17 years with multiple sclerosis. The sequenced material came from blood.

The CDR3 DNA is TGTGCCAGCAGCCAAGACGACGGTGCCCTCTCTGGGGCCAACGTCCTGACTTTC. This translates into CASSQDDGALSGANVLTF. The V call is TRBV3-1, the J call TRBJ2-6; no definite D call. Germline V CDR1 and CDR2: LGHDT, YNNKEL (reference sequence). V was pared by 0 bases and J by 0 bases, with 12 bases between. The CDR3 sequence is 18 residues long.